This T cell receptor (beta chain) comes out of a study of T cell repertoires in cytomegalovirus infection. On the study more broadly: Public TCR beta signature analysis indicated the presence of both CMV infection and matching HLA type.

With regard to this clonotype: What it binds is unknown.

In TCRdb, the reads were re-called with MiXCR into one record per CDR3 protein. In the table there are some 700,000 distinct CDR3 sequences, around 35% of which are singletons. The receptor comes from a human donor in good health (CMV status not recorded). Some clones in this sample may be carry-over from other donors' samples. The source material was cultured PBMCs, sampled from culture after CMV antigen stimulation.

The CDR3: CASSLLVDTDTQYF. The CDR3 DNA sequence: TGCGCCAGCAGCTTACTAGTAGACACAGATACGCAGTATTTT. V and J are TRBV5-1 and TRBJ2-3, with a weak D call TRBD2 (5 bases). V shed 2 bases and J shed 2 bases, with 9 bases lying between them. This CDR3 has 14 residues. Germline-derived CDR1 and CDR2 are SGHRS and YFSETQ.